One T cell receptor beta chain is described in this entry. Its antigen is undetermined. This entry comes from a study of vaccination effects on CD4 cells after COVID-19. Study results and caveats: Healthy vaccinees' vaccine-induced clones included only 1 of 255 that recognized common cold coronaviruses. In the late period after vaccination, infection- and vaccine-induced clones contracted markedly.

Germline V gene lookup returns CDR1 SGHTS and CDR2 YDEGEE. The length of the CDR3 is 15 residues. Trimming shortened V by 2 bases and J by 9 bases, and 15 bases separated the two germline ends. Viral peptide pool expansion of antigen-specific CD4+ T cells preceded sequencing in the ViraFEST assay. Following culture for roughly 10 days, CD4+ T cells were isolated. Supplemented with about 10 IU/ml IL-2 and about 10 ug/ml peptides, a few million PBMC per well were kept in culture. TCRdb's table, derived via immunoSEQ multiplex PCR, lists solely in-frame clones and lacks some. The sample shows about 79,000 clones, around 70% of them seen only once.

The material was CD4+ T cells from PBMCs cultured with HCoV-229E spike peptides, obtained before COVID-19 vaccination. V and J are TRBV5-8 and TRBJ1-6, with D unclear. This receptor was taken from a human donor who received a COVID-19 vaccine. CDR3 DNA sequence: TGTGCCAGCAGCTTCCAATCCGAGCTGACTTCACCCCTCCACTTT. As protein: CASSFQSELTSPLHF.